The entry below gives a single T cell receptor (beta chain) sequence along with its context. Its specificity is not known. The data were obtained in a study of persistence of HIV-infected CD4 T cells. The libraries were made with immunoSEQ version 4 in survey mode. The table came from immunoSEQ multiplex PCR; TCRdb's copy has only in-frame clones and leaves some out. The sample lists 50,000 or so clones, 70% to 80% occurring once. Stimulation used approximately 9.1 ug/mL lysate from CMV-infected fibroblasts. Sorted nonresponding memory CD4+ T cells were CD40L-negative, CD69-negative, CD45RO-high. CDR3 size: 13 residues. CDR1 is SGHDN and CDR2 is FVKESK in the germline V gene. V dropped 0 bases and J dropped 6 bases, with 6 bases sitting between them.

This sequence originates from an adult man with HIV who was CMV-seropositive. The chain employs TRBV14 and TRBJ1-5, with D unresolved. Sequencing used CD4+ T cells sorted from PBMCs after approximately 20-hour stimulation, obtained from a patient who received antiretroviral therapy. CDR3 protein: CASSQDAAQPQHF. CDR3 DNA: TGTGCCAGCAGCCAAGACGCAGCTCAGCCCCAGCATTTT.